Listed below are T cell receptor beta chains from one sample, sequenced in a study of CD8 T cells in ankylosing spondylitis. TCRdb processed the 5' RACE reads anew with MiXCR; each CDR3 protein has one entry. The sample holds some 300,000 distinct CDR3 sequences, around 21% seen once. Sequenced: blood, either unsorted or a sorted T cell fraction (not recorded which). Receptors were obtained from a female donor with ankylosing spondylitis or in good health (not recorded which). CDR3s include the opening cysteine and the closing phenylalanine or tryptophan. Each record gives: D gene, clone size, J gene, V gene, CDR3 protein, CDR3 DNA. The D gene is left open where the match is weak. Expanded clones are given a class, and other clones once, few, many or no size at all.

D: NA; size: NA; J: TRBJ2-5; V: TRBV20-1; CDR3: CSARDALQETQYF; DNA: TGCAGTGCTAGAGATGCCCTCCAAGAGACCCAGTACTTC
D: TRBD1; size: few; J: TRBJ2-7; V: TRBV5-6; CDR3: CASTWTGGERWQYF; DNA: TGTGCCAGCACCTGGACAGGGGGCGAAAGATGGCAGTACTTC
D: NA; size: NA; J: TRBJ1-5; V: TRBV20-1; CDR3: CSAREGEGRQPQHF; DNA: TGCAGTGCTAGAGAAGGGGAGGGTCGTCAGCCCCAGCATTTT
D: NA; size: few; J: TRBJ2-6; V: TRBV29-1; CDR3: CSVEGLGTGANVLTF; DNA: TGCAGCGTTGAGGGTTTGGGAACTGGGGCCAACGTCCTGACTTTC
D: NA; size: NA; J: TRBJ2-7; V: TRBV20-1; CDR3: CSASGGIYEQYF; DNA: TGCAGTGCTAGCGGCGGGATCTACGAGCAGTACTTC
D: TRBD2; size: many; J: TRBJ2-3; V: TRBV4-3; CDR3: CASSLGLAASTDTQYF; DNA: TGCGCCAGCAGCCTTGGACTAGCCGCTAGCACAGATACGCAGTATTTT
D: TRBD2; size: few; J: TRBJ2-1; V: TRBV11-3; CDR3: CASSLDPTGLAQQFF; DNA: TGTGCCAGCAGCTTAGATCCTACGGGACTAGCGCAACAGTTCTTC
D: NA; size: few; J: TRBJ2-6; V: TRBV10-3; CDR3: CATNDGANVLTF; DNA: TGTGCCACTAACGACGGGGCCAACGTCCTGACTTTC
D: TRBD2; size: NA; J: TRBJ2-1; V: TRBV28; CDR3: CASSYPITGTSNNEQFF; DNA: TGTGCCAGCAGTTACCCTATCACCGGGACTAGCAATAATGAGCAGTTCTTC
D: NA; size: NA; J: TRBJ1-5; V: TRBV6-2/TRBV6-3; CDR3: CASSDQQGYPNQPQHF; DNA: TGTGCCAGCAGTGACCAGCAGGGCTACCCCAATCAGCCCCAGCATTTT
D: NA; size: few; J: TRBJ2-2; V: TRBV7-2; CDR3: CASSWSTMNTGELFF; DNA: TGTGCCAGCAGCTGGAGCACCATGAACACCGGGGAGCTGTTTTTT
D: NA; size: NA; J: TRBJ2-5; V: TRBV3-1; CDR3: CASSHSGLETQYF; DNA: TGTGCCAGCAGCCACTCAGGGCTAGAGACCCAGTACTTC
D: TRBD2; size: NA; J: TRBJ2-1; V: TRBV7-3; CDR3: CASSRDYSNEQFF; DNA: TGTGCCAGCAGCCGGGACTATTCCAATGAGCAGTTCTTC
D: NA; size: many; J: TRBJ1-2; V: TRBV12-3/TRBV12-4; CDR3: CASSLAGNYGYTF; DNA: TGTGCCAGCAGTTTGGCAGGGAACTATGGCTACACCTTC
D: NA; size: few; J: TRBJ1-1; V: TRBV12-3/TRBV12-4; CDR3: CASSLVGLSTEAFF; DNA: TGTGCCAGCAGTTTGGTCGGGCTGAGCACTGAAGCTTTCTTT
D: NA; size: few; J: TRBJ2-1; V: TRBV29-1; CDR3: CSASRGGAYNEQFF; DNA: TGCAGCGCCTCTAGGGGAGGAGCCTACAATGAGCAGTTCTTC
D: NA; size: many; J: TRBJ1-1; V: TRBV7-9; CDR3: CASIQGNTEAFF; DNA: TGTGCCAGCATCCAAGGGAACACTGAAGCTTTCTTT
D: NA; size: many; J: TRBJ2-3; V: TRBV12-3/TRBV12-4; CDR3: CASSLGGRDTQYF; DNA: TGTGCCAGCAGTTTAGGGGGTCGGGATACGCAGTATTTT
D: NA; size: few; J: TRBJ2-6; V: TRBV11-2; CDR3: CASSRRQTSGANVLTF; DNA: TGTGCCAGCAGCCGAAGACAGACCTCTGGGGCCAACGTCCTGACTTTC
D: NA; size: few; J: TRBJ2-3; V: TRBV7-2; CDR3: CASSLTLAADTQYF; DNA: TGTGCCAGCAGCTTGACCCTAGCTGCAGATACGCAGTATTTT
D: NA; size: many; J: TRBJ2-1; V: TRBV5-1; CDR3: CASSLYEARGNEQFF; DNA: TGCGCCAGCAGCTTGTACGAGGCCCGGGGCAATGAGCAGTTCTTC
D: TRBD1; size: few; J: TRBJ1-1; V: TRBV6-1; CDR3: CASSEQGVYTEAFF; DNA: TGTGCCAGCAGTGAACAGGGGGTTTACACTGAAGCTTTCTTT
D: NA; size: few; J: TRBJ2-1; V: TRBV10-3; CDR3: CAISWGGPSNEQFF; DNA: TGTGCCATCAGTTGGGGCGGCCCGAGTAATGAGCAGTTCTTC
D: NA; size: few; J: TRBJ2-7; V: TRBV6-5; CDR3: CASSYSGVSYEQYF; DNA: TGTGCCAGCAGTTACTCCGGGGTCTCCTACGAGCAGTACTTC
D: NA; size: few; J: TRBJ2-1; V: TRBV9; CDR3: CASSVAHNEQFF; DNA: TGTGCCAGCAGCGTAGCTCACAATGAGCAGTTCTTC
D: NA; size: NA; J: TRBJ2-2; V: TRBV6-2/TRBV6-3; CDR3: CASTLTRRNTGELFF; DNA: TGTGCCAGCACCCTAACCCGCAGGAACACCGGGGAGCTGTTTTTT
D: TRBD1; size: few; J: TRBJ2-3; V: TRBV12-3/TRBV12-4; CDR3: CASSLGRDRQGIGHTDTQYF; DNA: TGTGCCAGCAGTTTAGGAAGGGACAGACAGGGGATTGGGCACACAGATACGCAGTATTTT
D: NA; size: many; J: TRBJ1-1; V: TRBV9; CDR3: CASSVERSTEAFF; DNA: TGTGCCAGCAGCGTAGAGAGGTCCACTGAAGCTTTCTTT
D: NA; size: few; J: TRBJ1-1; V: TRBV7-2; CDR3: CASSPGAPFTEAFF; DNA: TGTGCCAGCAGCCCCGGGGCCCCTTTCACTGAAGCTTTCTTT
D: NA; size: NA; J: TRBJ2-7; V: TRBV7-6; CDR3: CASSPRVGRTYEQYF; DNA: TGTGCCAGCAGCCCTCGGGTGGGGAGGACCTACGAGCAGTACTTC
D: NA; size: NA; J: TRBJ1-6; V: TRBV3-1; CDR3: CASSQGRRSPLHF; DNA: TGTGCCAGCAGCCAAGGAAGAAGGTCACCCCTCCACTTT
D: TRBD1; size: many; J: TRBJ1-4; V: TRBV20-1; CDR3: CSAPPGVGQGNEKLFF; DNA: TGCAGTGCTCCCCCAGGCGTGGGACAGGGAAATGAAAAACTGTTTTTT
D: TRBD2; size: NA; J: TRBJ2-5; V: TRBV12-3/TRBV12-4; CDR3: CASNLSGRGRETQYF; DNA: TGTGCCAGCAACCTAAGCGGGAGGGGTCGGGAGACCCAGTACTTC